Described below is a single TCR beta chain sequence and its context. Its antigen specificity is not known. No clone much larger than this one lies a single base away; base qualities are absent. The data are from a study of CD8+CD57+ T cells in acquired aplastic anemia (dated by TCRdb to the late 2010s). Some background on the complete study: A mean of roughly 3.2 ug of DNA, ranging from about 0.19 to 27.4 ug, was extracted from sorted CD4+ and CD8+ cells. CD8+CD57+ expansion was defined as frequency above the mean frequency observed in healthy subjects.

The CDR3 contains 15 residues, cysteine and phenylalanine counted. Only the CDR3 region is kept as DNA, spanning 45 bases read in frame from base 1. V is cut by 1 base and J by 4 bases, and the space between the germline ends is 14 bases. According to the germline V gene, CDR1 reads MGHRA and CDR2 reads YSYEKL. Genomic DNA served as template for TCR beta VDJ combination and CDR3 sequence profiling. TCR repertoire sequencing was run on an Illumina HiSeq 2000. Regarding the original processing steps: Repertoire assessment relied on Simpson's diversity index, CDR3 size and DJ length profiles, and TRBV/TRBJ rearrangement plots. The immunodominant clone was defined as the most abundant DNA sequence in deep sequencing data. CDR3 amino acid sequences were checked for sharing between subjects and were compared against published repertoires and the VDJdb database. TCRdb handled the public reads itself, with Q25 trimming in fastp and clone calling in MiXCR, and kept productive beta chains. CDR3 protein sequences are deduplicated, and each keeps its most common genes and DNA. None of the V and J calls come from the authors' own analysis; TCRdb made them. Within this sample are under 200,000 distinct CDR3 sequences, with 70% to 80% of them counted one time only. The ten largest clonotypes hold approximately 42% of the sample.

Results the study describes overall, beyond this receptor: Between patients and healthy controls, no significant difference in CD8+ Simpson's diversity was found (P=0.060). Although twenty-nine CD8+ CDR3 sequences were shared by patients and controls, these sequences appeared highly expressed in patients and within the immunodominant clones of patients.

Flow cytometry had shown CD8+CD57+ cell expansion in the patients selected for sequencing. Every patient had severe acquired aplastic anemia, diagnosed using the International Study of Aplastic Anemia and Agranulocytosis and Camitta criteria. Patients had received no therapy at the time of blood sampling. TCR repertoires of sorted CD4+ and CD8+ blood T cells from severe aplastic anemia patients and healthy subjects were deep-sequenced in the study. Patients were enrolled in the USA under clinicaltrials.gov protocols 00001620, 01623167, 00001397, 00071045, 00081523 and 00961064. Ficoll-Paque density gradient centrifugation was used to isolate peripheral blood mononuclear cells. Before DNA was extracted, CD4+ and CD8+ T cells were sorted using either FACS or magnetic beads.

The chain employs TRBV4-1 and TRBJ2-7; TRBD2 might be the D gene, on 6 matching bases. The source material was sorted CD4+, CD8+, or CD8+CD57+ T cells (not recorded which) from PBMCs. This TCR came from a human donor with aplastic anemia. The nucleotides read TGCGCCAGCAGCCAAGTCGACGGGACTCGTTACGAGCAGTACTTC. This encodes CASSQVDGTRYEQYF.